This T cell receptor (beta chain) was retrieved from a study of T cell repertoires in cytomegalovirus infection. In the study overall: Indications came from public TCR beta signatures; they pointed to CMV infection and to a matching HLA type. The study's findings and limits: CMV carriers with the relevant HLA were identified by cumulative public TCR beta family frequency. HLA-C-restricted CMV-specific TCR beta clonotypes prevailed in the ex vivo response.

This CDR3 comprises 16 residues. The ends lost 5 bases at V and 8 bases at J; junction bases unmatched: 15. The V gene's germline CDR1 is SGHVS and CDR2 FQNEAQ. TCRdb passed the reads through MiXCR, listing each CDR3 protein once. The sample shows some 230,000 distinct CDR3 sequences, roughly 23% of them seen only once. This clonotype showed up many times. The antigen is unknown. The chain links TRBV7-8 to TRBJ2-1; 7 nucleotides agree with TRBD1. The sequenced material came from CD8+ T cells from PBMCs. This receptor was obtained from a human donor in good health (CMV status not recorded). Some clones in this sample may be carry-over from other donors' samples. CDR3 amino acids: CASSHPGGIARDEQFF. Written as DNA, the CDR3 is TGTGCCAGCAGCCACCCAGGGGGTATAGCCAGGGATGAGCAGTTCTTC.